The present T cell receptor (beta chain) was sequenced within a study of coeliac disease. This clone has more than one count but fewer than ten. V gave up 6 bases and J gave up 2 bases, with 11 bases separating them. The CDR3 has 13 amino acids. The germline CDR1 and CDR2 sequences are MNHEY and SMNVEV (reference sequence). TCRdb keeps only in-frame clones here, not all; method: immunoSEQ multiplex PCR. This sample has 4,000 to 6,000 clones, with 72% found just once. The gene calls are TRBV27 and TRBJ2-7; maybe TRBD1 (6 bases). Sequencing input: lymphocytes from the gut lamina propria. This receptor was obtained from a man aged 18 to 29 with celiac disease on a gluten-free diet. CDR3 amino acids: CASSGDTAYEQYF. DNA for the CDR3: TGTGCCAGCAGCGGGGACACGGCCTACGAGCAGTACTTC.